This TCR beta chain originates from a study of persistence of HIV-infected CD4 T cells. For this clone: What it binds is unknown.

Deletions cut 2 bases from V and 7 bases from J, with 8 bases between. Germline V gives CDR1 MDHEN, CDR2 SYDVKM. CDR3 length equals 12 residues. Cells were stimulated with CMV-infected fibroblast lysates at 10 ug/mL. CD4+ T cells upregulating both CD40 ligand and CD69 were sorted as responding cells. PBMCs were depleted of CD8+ T cells before stimulation. For approximately 20 hours, CD8-depleted PBMCs received anti-CD28/CD49d costimulation, a CD40-blocking antibody and enfuvirtide. Study results and limitations: Rare CMV-responding cells carrying HIV-1 proviruses were not analyzed separately for TCR. TCRbeta richness was lower in CMV- and Gag-responding cells than in anti-CD3/anti-CD28-responding cells.

The immunoSEQ assay was version 4, run in survey mode. Method: immunoSEQ multiplex PCR; TCRdb's copy keeps in-frame clones and lacks some. The sample yields around 7,500 clones, around three quarters seen once. The receptor comes from an adult woman with HIV who was CMV-seropositive. The chain is built from TRBV28 and TRBJ1-2, with D tentatively TRBD1 (6 bases). The specimen comprised CD4+ T cells sorted from PBMCs after approximately 20-hour stimulation, sampled from a patient who received antiretroviral therapy. This CDR3 reads CASSLRGFGYTF. CDR3 DNA: TGTGCCAGCAGTTTAAGGGGGTTTGGCTACACCTTC.